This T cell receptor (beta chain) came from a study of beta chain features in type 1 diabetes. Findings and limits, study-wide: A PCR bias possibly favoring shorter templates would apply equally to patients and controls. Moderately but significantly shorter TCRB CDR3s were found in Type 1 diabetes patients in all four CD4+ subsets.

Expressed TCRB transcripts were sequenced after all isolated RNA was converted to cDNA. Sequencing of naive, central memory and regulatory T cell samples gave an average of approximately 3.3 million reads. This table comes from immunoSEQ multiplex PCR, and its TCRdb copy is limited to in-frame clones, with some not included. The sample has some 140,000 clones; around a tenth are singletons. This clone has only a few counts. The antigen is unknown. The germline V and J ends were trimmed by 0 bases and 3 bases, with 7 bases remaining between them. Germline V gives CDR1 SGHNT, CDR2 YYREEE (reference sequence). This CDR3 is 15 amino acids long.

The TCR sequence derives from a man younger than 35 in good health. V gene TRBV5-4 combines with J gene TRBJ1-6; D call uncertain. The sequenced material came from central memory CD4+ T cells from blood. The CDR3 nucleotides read TGTGCCAGCAGCTTGGAAGCTGGCTATAATTCACCCCTCCACTTT. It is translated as CASSLEAGYNSPLHF.